The TCR beta chain under discussion was sequenced for a study of regulatory T cells in long-lasting Graves disease. This clonotype was counted a few times. Time point defined: persistent/refractory GD, antithyroid drugs over 5 years with positive TRAb. Extracted RNA from PBMCs served as the source of the TCR library. Arm-PCR of CDR3 regions with iRepertoire HTBI primers generated TCR beta libraries. TCRdb ran MiXCR on the multiplex PCR reads and lists one entry per CDR3 protein. The sample holds over 650,000 distinct CDR3 sequences, approximately 31% seen once. Trimming took off 10 bases at V and 5 bases at J, with 18 bases between the two ends. Germline-derived CDR1 and CDR2 are SEHNR and FQNEAQ (reference sequence). The CDR3 is 13 amino acids.

This clonotype was sampled from a female donor with Graves disease. Material: peripheral blood mononuclear cells (PBMCs), obtained when the disease was refractory, from a patient treated with antithyroid drugs. V usage is TRBV7-9 and J usage is TRBJ2-7, with D tentatively TRBD1 (5 bases). The CDR3 DNA reads as TGTGCCACCAGAGCCCAGGGATTTAACGAGCAGTACTTC. Translation gives CATRAQGFNEQYF.